These T cell receptor beta chains were read from a single sample in a study of OX40 agonist ivuxolimab in advanced cancers. Assay used: immunoSEQ multiplex PCR; TCRdb lists only in-frame clones, some missing. The sample holds tens of thousands of clones; 75% to 85% are singletons and the top ten take about 0.41%. Sequenced material: CD4+ or CD8+ T cells sorted from blood, taken in a trial of the OX40 agonist ivuxolimab. These receptors all come from an adult with an advanced solid tumor such as melanoma, head and neck, liver or kidney cancer. Each CDR3 is given with its conserved first and last residue. The D gene is left open where the match is weak. The listing skips clone size in some rows; elsewhere it reads once, few, many or a size class.

clone size: -
D gene: TRBD1
V gene: TRBV6-5
J gene: TRBJ2-3
CDR3 protein: CASRTGFSTDTQYF
CDR3 DNA: TGTGCCAGCAGGACAGGGTTTAGCACAGATACGCAGTATTTT

clone size: -
D gene: -
V gene: TRBV2
J gene: TRBJ2-3
CDR3 protein: CASSAQSGGADTQYF
CDR3 DNA: TGTGCCAGCAGTGCCCAGTCGGGTGGGGCAGATACGCAGTATTTT

clone size: -
D gene: TRBD2
V gene: TRBV5-8
J gene: TRBJ2-2
CDR3 protein: CASRGRANTGELFF
CDR3 DNA: TGTGCCAGCCGGGGGAGGGCCAACACCGGGGAGCTGTTTTTT

clone size: -
D gene: TRBD1
V gene: TRBV29-1
J gene: TRBJ2-1
CDR3 protein: CSARQGTGYEQFF
CDR3 DNA: TGCAGCGCACGACAGGGAACCGGCTATGAGCAGTTCTTC

clone size: -
D gene: TRBD1
V gene: TRBV11-2
J gene: TRBJ1-3
CDR3 protein: CASSWQGARGNTIYF
CDR3 DNA: TGTGCCAGCAGCTGGCAGGGGGCGCGAGGAAACACCATATATTTT

clone size: -
D gene: -
V gene: TRBV10-3
J gene: TRBJ1-5
CDR3 protein: CAISEDGTNQPQHF
CDR3 DNA: TGTGCCATCAGCGAGGACGGAACCAATCAGCCCCAGCATTTT

clone size: -
D gene: TRBD1
V gene: TRBV25-1
J gene: TRBJ2-1
CDR3 protein: CASRRDRGPYNEQFF
CDR3 DNA: TGTGCCAGCAGACGGGACAGGGGGCCTTACAATGAGCAGTTCTTC

clone size: -
D gene: -
V gene: TRBV2
J gene: TRBJ1-1
CDR3 protein: CASRPTYLTEAFF
CDR3 DNA: TGTGCCAGCAGACCCACTTACCTCACTGAAGCTTTCTTT

clone size: once
D gene: TRBD2
V gene: TRBV27
J gene: TRBJ2-7
CDR3 protein: CASSLSAGVSPEQYF
CDR3 DNA: TGTGCCAGCAGTTTATCAGCGGGAGTTTCGCCCGAGCAGTACTTC

clone size: once
D gene: -
V gene: TRBV27
J gene: TRBJ1-2
CDR3 protein: CASSSRAFFGYTF
CDR3 DNA: TGTGCCAGCAGTTCGAGAGCCTTTTTTGGCTACACCTTC

clone size: -
D gene: -
V gene: TRBV18
J gene: TRBJ2-1
CDR3 protein: CASSPDYRDGNEQFF
CDR3 DNA: TGTGCCAGCTCACCAGATTACCGGGACGGAAATGAGCAGTTCTTC

clone size: -
D gene: -
V gene: TRBV27
J gene: TRBJ2-7
CDR3 protein: CASSFRSSYEQYF
CDR3 DNA: TGTGCCAGCAGTTTTCGGAGCTCCTACGAGCAGTACTTC

clone size: few
D gene: -
V gene: TRBV7-8
J gene: TRBJ2-3
CDR3 protein: CASSLNFMTDTQYF
CDR3 DNA: TGTGCCAGCAGCTTAAACTTTATGACAGATACGCAGTATTTT

clone size: -
D gene: -
V gene: TRBV5-1
J gene: TRBJ2-5
CDR3 protein: CASSQVGSEETQYF
CDR3 DNA: TGCGCCAGCAGCCAGGTAGGGTCGGAAGAGACCCAGTACTTC

clone size: -
D gene: -
V gene: TRBV14
J gene: TRBJ1-5
CDR3 protein: CASSPVHSNQPQHF
CDR3 DNA: TGTGCCAGCAGCCCCGTCCATAGCAATCAGCCCCAGCATTTT

clone size: -
D gene: TRBD1
V gene: TRBV5-4
J gene: TRBJ2-5
CDR3 protein: CASSSQGMETQYF
CDR3 DNA: TGTGCCAGCAGCTCACAGGGGATGGAGACCCAGTACTTC

clone size: -
D gene: -
V gene: TRBV11-1
J gene: TRBJ2-7
CDR3 protein: CASSSRGGGPYEQYF
CDR3 DNA: TGTGCCAGCAGTTCTAGAGGAGGGGGCCCCTACGAGCAGTACTTC

clone size: once
D gene: -
V gene: TRBV7-2
J gene: TRBJ2-3
CDR3 protein: CASSLSDPDTQYF
CDR3 DNA: TGTGCCAGCAGCTTATCTGATCCAGATACGCAGTATTTT

clone size: -
D gene: -
V gene: TRBV15
J gene: TRBJ1-2
CDR3 protein: CATSRATGRVNYGYTF
CDR3 DNA: TGTGCCACCAGCAGGGCAACTGGGAGGGTCAACTATGGCTACACCTTC

clone size: -
D gene: TRBD2
V gene: TRBV28
J gene: TRBJ2-1
CDR3 protein: CASSPRGSGGSYNEQFF
CDR3 DNA: TGTGCCAGCAGCCCAAGGGGTAGCGGGGGCTCCTACAATGAGCAGTTCTTC

clone size: -
D gene: TRBD2
V gene: TRBV30
J gene: TRBJ2-1
CDR3 protein: CAWSRAGDYNEQFF
CDR3 DNA: TGTGCCTGGAGTCGGGCGGGAGACTACAATGAGCAGTTCTTC

clone size: -
D gene: -
V gene: TRBV20-1
J gene: TRBJ2-1
CDR3 protein: CSAEPGREQFF
CDR3 DNA: TGCAGTGCCGAACCGGGACGTGAGCAGTTCTTC

clone size: -
D gene: -
V gene: TRBV2
J gene: TRBJ2-3
CDR3 protein: CASQPGLSTDTQYF
CDR3 DNA: TGTGCCAGCCAACCGGGACTCAGCACAGATACGCAGTATTTT

clone size: -
D gene: TRBD1
V gene: TRBV7-9
J gene: TRBJ2-3
CDR3 protein: CASSPGQSLGDTQYF
CDR3 DNA: TGTGCCAGCAGCCCGGGACAGTCCCTAGGGGATACGCAGTATTTT

clone size: -
D gene: TRBD2
V gene: TRBV18
J gene: TRBJ2-1
CDR3 protein: CASSIRTSFEQFF
CDR3 DNA: TGTGCCAGCTCAATCCGGACTAGTTTTGAGCAGTTCTTC

clone size: few
D gene: -
V gene: TRBV27
J gene: TRBJ1-2
CDR3 protein: CASSPPGSGLSYGYTF
CDR3 DNA: TGTGCCAGCAGTCCCCCCGGGAGCGGGCTTTCCTATGGCTACACCTTC

clone size: -
D gene: -
V gene: TRBV4-1
J gene: TRBJ1-3
CDR3 protein: CASSQVGTPRDTIYF
CDR3 DNA: TGCGCCAGCAGCCAAGTGGGGACTCCCCGGGACACCATATATTTT

clone size: -
D gene: -
V gene: TRBV27
J gene: TRBJ2-7
CDR3 protein: CASSVFRDGISYEQYF
CDR3 DNA: TGTGCCAGCAGTGTCTTCCGGGACGGGATCTCCTACGAGCAGTACTTC

clone size: -
D gene: TRBD1
V gene: TRBV7-2
J gene: TRBJ2-3
CDR3 protein: CASSLDGTGLNTQYF
CDR3 DNA: TGTGCCAGCAGCTTAGATGGGACAGGGTTGAATACGCAGTATTTT

clone size: -
D gene: TRBD2
V gene: TRBV2
J gene: TRBJ2-1
CDR3 protein: CASSFSGGTLYNEQFF
CDR3 DNA: TGTGCCAGCAGTTTTAGCGGGGGCACCCTCTACAATGAGCAGTTCTTC

clone size: -
D gene: TRBD1
V gene: TRBV28
J gene: TRBJ1-4
CDR3 protein: CASSLFPTGGIRKLFF
CDR3 DNA: TGTGCCAGCAGTTTATTCCCGACAGGGGGGATACGAAAACTGTTTTTT

clone size: -
D gene: -
V gene: TRBV7-8
J gene: TRBJ2-5
CDR3 protein: CASTHRKRDQETQYF
CDR3 DNA: TGTGCCAGCACCCACCGGAAAAGGGACCAAGAGACCCAGTACTTC

clone size: -
D gene: -
V gene: TRBV27
J gene: TRBJ2-2
CDR3 protein: CASTKTPNTGELFF
CDR3 DNA: TGTGCCAGCACCAAGACCCCTAACACCGGGGAGCTGTTTTTT